The clone carrying this T cell receptor beta chain was found a few times. Its antigen is undetermined. This record belongs to a study of CD8 T cells in ankylosing spondylitis. As the method for making TCR beta libraries, quantitative 5'-RACE with molecular barcodes was used. In TCRdb, the 5' RACE reads were re-called with MiXCR into one record per CDR3 protein. The table lists approximately 220,000 distinct CDR3 sequences, approximately 24% of them singletons, with about 7% in the top ten. The study, taken as a whole, reports: In ankylosing spondylitis patients, matched synovial fluid reportedly showed significant enrichment of disease-linked clones. Characteristic, it appeared, of ankylosing spondylitis blood was a TCR beta motif of roughly eight highly homologous variants. Relatively scarce in peripheral blood, disease-linked clones were CD8+.

The CDR3 runs to 15 residues. With V trimmed by 10 bases and J by 2 bases, 14 bases remained unmatched. Germline V gives CDR1 MNHNS, CDR2 SASEGT. Sequencing input: blood, either unsorted or a sorted T cell fraction (not recorded which). The clonotype originates from a male donor with ankylosing spondylitis or in good health (not recorded which). This chain links TRBV6-1 with TRBJ2-7; 7 bases are a match to TRBD2. CDR3 bases: TGTGCCACCGCCGCCCGACAACTAGCGACCTACGAGCAGTACTTC. This sequence encodes CATAARQLATYEQYF.